Shown below are 2 T cell receptor beta chains from a single sample sequenced in a study of cytomegalovirus exposure and HLA in healthy donors. PCR was performed using 60 Vbeta and 13 Jbeta primers. Some clones are missing from TCRdb's copy, which holds only in-frame ones; the method was immunoSEQ multiplex PCR. The repertoire has 150,000 to 180,000 clones, about four fifths of them found once; the top ten carry approximately 2.6%. The sequencing sample was made of PBMCs. These receptors were obtained from a man in his late teens or twenties in good health and CMV-seronegative.

This chain links TRBV2 with TRBJ1-1; 7 positions agree with TRBD1. V gave up 6 bases and J gave up 7 bases; unmatched junction bases: 11. Germline V gives CDR1 SNHLY, CDR2 FYNNEI. CDR3 length: 14 residues. The DNA for the CDR3 is TGTGCCAGCAGCGCGACAGGGCTTGGTAGTGAAGCTTTCTTT. Its translation: CASSATGLGSEAFF. Full variable domain (missing parts from reference TRBV2 and TRBJ1-1): EPEVTQTPSHQVTQMGQEVILRCVPISNHLYFYWYRQILGQKVEFLVSFYNNEISEKSEIFDDQFSVERPDGSNFTLKIRSTKLEDSAMYFCASSATGLGSEAFFGQGTRLTVV.

The rearrangement links TRBV7-3 to TRBJ1-2, with a weak D call TRBD1 (6 bases). CDR3 size: 17 residues. Per the germline V gene, CDR1 is SGHTA and CDR2 is FQGTGA. Trimming removed 3 bases at V and 8 bases at J, with 25 bases between. CDR3 nucleotide sequence: TGTGCCAGCAGCTTTTTAGGGAGGGCGGGGGCTTCGTGGGGCTACACCTTC. Its protein product is CASSFLGRAGASWGYTF.